This record covers a single T cell receptor (beta chain). Its antigen is still unknown. Base qualities are not at hand, and no much larger clone is one base apart. This record comes from a study of T cell therapy after organ transplantation (dated by TCRdb to 2018 to 2020). With respect to the entire study: Therapy products were autologous CMV-specific T cells expanded in vitro for approximately two weeks with a peptide pool of 30 HLA class I and II CMV epitopes. Patients were given up to 6 doses of T cells at 2-week intervals and were followed for 29 weeks after finishing therapy. Of the 10 or so patients, eight were classified as clinical responders and two were classified as nonresponders. Across 2 to 6 intravenous infusions, patients got a median of 1.92 x 10^8 CMV-specific T cells. The study was a follow-up TRBV repertoire analysis of an open-label phase I trial of autologous CMV-specific adoptive T cell therapy in solid-organ transplant recipients. Peripheral blood samples for the pretherapy time point were taken before T cell therapy began. Long-term post-therapy samples were available for only 8 of the 10 patients. What the research found in general, with its limitations: The small cohort prevented assessing confounders such as concurrent antirejection and antiviral medications. Fold change in CD8 clonality after therapy was inversely correlated with pretherapy clonality, suggesting that less biased repertoires were more receptive to remodeling. Reconstitution after therapy appeared to involve both transferred clonotypes and endogenous clonotypes that were not detected in the therapy products. Nonresponders showed marked pretherapy clonal expansions with minimal repertoire change after therapy. The small number of expansions detected in nonresponders may be due to reduced sample coverage caused by poor CD8+ T cell yield.

The time point label of this sample denotes: before start of T cell therapy. The patients had received solid-organ transplants and had cytomegalovirus that was drug-resistant/recurrent. Approximately nine trial participants were selected for repertoire analysis based on availability of post-therapy peripheral blood mononuclear cells. Viable CD3+CD8+CD4- lymphocytes were isolated from PBMCs by sorting on a BD FACSAria III. The Qiagen DNeasy Kit was used to extract genomic DNA from sorted cells. TRB CDR3 regions were amplified from genomic DNA with the immunoSEQ two-step, bias-controlled multiplex PCR assay. CDR3 libraries were sequenced on an Illumina NextSeq 500. As for the authors' bioinformatics: The immunoSEQ Analyzer platform was used for the initial alignment and bioinformatics, which included bias normalization against synthetic CDR3 analogs. V, D and J gene annotation followed the IMGT database definitions. VDJtools version 1.1.10 and the R package tcR version 2.2.1.11 were used with default settings for further TRBV analyses. GLIPH analysis was performed with version 1.0 using default settings. In CDR3 sequences with at least 5 reads, significant changes in clonotype frequency were tested by a 2-sided binomial test with Benjamini-Hochberg correction (alpha = 0.01). What TCRdb holds here is the immuneACCESS table cut down to in-frame rearrangements. Part of the clones is not present; checked against another copy, under half of the missing clones reflect an unresolved V gene, and the others are unexplained. V and J calls and clone size are given by that table; D and trimming were obtained from the DNA. This sample holds some 2,000 clones; roughly 71% were observed only once. Clones ranked in the top ten supply about 38% of the sample.

The CDR3 runs 15 amino acids, cysteine and phenylalanine included. The entry retains the CDR3 DNA only, 45 bases that are in frame from base 1. Deletion took 1 base off V and 2 bases off J, with a span of 11 bases between the germline ends. The germline V gene (reference sequence) specifies PRHDT as CDR1 and FYEKMQ as CDR2. The material sequenced was CD8+ T cells from blood, taken before autologous CMV-specific T cell therapy. The sequence links TRBV13 to TRBJ2-5; 6 matching bases give a weak D call of TRBD2. The source of this sequence is a human patient who had received a solid organ transplant and had CMV disease. CDR3 loop: CASSLVFRGQETQYF. The sequenced DNA: TGTGCCAGCAGCTTAGTCTTTCGGGGGCAAGAGACCCAGTACTTC.